This T cell receptor beta chain is drawn from a study of T cell responses to AZD1222 COVID-19 vaccine. Germline V lookup: CDR1 LNHDA, CDR2 SQIVND (reference sequence). J lost 8 bases, V lost 4 bases, and 12 bases had no gene match. This CDR3 has 17 amino acids. The protocol was immunoSEQ multiplex PCR, while the TCRdb copy is restricted to in-frame clones and leaves out a portion. The sample includes about 180,000 clones, over 85% of them seen just once. The specimen comprised peripheral blood, sampled on day 0 of AZD1222 vaccination. The rearrangement joins TRBV19 to TRBJ2-1; 12 positions match TRBD2. The sequence was obtained from an adult in good health. CDR3 region: CASSRATTSGSLDEQFF. CDR3 in DNA: TGTGCCAGTAGTAGAGCTACGACTAGCGGGAGTCTCGATGAGCAGTTCTTC. Full variable domain (remainder filled in from reference TRBV19 and TRBJ2-1): DGGITQSPKYLFRKEGQNVTLSCEQNLNHDAMYWYRQDPGQGLRLIYYSQIVNDFQKGDIAEGYSVSREKKESFPLTVTSAQKNPTAFYLCASSRATTSGSLDEQFFGPGTRLTVL.